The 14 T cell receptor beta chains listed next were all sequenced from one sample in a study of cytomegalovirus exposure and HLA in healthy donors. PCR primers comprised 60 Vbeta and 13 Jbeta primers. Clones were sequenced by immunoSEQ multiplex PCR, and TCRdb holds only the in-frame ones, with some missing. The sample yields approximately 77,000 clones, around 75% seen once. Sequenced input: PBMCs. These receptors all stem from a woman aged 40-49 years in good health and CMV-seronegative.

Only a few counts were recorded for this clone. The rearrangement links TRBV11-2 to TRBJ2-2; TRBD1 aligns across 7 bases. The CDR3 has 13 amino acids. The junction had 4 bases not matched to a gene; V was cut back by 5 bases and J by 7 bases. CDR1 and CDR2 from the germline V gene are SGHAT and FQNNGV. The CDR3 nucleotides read TGTGCCAGCAGCGAAACAGGGGTCGGGGAGCTGTTTTTT. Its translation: CASSETGVGELFF. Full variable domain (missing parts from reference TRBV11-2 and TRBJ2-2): EAGVAQSPRYKIIEKRQSVAFWCNPISGHATLYWYQQILGQGPKLLIQFQNNGVVDDSQLPKDRFSAERLKGVDSTLKIQPAKLEDSAVYLCASSETGVGELFFGEGSRLTVL.

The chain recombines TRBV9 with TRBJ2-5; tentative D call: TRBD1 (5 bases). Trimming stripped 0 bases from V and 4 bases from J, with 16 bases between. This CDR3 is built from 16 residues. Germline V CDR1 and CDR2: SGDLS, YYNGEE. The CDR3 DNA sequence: TGTGCCAGCAGCGTAGGTGGCTGGGGCAAGTTAGAGACCCAGTACTTC. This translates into CASSVGGWGKLETQYF. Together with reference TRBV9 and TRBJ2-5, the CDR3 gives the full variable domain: DSGVTQTPKHLITATGQRVTLRCSPRSGDLSVYWYQQSLDQGLQFLIQYYNGEERAKGNILERFSAQQFPDLHSELNLSSLELGDSALYFCASSVGGWGKLETQYFGPGTRLLVL.

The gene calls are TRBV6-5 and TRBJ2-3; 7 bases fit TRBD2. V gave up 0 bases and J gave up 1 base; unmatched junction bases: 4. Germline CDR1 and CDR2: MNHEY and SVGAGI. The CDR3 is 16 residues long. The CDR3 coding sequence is TGTGCCAGCAGTTACTCGGAGGCGGGGGGCACAGATACGCAGTATTTT. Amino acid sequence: CASSYSEAGGTDTQYF.

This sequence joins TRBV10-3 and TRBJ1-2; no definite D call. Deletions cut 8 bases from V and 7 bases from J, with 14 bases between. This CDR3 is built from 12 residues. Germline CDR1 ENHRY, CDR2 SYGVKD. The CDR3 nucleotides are TGTGCCATCGGCAGCCCCGGAGGTGGCTACACCTTC. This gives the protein CAIGSPGGGYTF.

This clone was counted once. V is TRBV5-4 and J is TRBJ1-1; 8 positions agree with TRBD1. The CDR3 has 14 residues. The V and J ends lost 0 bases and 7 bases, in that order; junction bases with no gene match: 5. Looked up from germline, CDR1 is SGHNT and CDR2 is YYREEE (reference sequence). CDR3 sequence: CASSLGQGSYEAFF. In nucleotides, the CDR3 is TGTGCCAGCAGCTTGGGACAGGGGTCCTATGAAGCTTTCTTT.

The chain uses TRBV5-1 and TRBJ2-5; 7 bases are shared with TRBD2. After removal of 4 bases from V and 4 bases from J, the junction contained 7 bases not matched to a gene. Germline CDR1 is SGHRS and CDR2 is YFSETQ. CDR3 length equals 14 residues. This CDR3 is CASSPLTSRETQYF. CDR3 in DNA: TGCGCCAGCAGCCCCCTGACTAGCAGAGAGACCCAGTACTTC.

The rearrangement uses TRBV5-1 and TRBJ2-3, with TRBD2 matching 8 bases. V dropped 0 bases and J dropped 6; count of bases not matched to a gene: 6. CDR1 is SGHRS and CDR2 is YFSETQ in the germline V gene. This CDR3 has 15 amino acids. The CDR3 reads CASSLAGGAGDTQYF. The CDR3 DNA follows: TGCGCCAGCAGCTTGGCCGGGGGGGCGGGGGATACGCAGTATTTT. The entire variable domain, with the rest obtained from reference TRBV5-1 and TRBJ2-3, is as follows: KAGVTQTPRYLIKTRGQQVTLSCSPISGHRSVSWYQQTPGQGLQFLFEYFSETQRNKGNFPGRFSGRQFSNSRSEMNVSTLELGDSALYLCASSLAGGAGDTQYFGPGTRLTVL.

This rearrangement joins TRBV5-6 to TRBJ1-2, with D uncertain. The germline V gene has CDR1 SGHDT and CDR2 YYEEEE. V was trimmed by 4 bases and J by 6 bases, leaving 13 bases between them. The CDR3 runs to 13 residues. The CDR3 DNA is TGTGCCAGCAGCCTAGAGGTAGGCCATGGCTACACCTTC. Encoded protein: CASSLEVGHGYTF.

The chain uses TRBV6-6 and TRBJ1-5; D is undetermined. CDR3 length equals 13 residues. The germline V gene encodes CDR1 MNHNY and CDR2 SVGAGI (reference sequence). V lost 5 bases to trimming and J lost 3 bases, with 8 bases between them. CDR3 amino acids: CASSLRDNQPQHF. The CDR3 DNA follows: TGTGCCAGCAGTCTCCGGGACAATCAGCCCCAGCATTTT.

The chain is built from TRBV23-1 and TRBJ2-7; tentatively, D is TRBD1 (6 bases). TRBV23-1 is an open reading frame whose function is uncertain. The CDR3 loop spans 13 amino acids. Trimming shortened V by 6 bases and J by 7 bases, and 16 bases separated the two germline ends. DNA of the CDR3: TGCGCCAGCAGCTACCGGGACAAAGGGGAGCAGTACTTC. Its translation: CASSYRDKGEQYF.

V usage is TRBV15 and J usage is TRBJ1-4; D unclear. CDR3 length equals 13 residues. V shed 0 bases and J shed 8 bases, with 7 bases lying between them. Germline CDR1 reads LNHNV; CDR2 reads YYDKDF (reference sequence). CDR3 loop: CATSRDRREKLFF. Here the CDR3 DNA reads TGTGCCACCAGCAGAGATCGGAGGGAAAAACTGTTTTTT.

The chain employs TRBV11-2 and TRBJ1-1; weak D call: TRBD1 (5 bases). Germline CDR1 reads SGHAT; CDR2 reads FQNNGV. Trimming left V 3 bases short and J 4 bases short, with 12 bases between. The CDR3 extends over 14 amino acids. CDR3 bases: TGTGCCAGCAGCTTCCCGGGCAGGGCCACTGAAGCTTTCTTT. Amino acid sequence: CASSFPGRATEAFF.

CDR3 residues: CASSTTPGGGQFF. CDR3 coding DNA: TGTGCCAGCAGCACCACCCCAGGGGGTGGGCAGTTCTTC. This chain links TRBV2 with TRBJ2-1, with 7 nucleotides matching TRBD1. The CDR3 covers 13 residues. Per germline, CDR1 SNHLY and CDR2 FYNNEI. After removal of 6 bases from V and 12 bases from J, the junction contained 11 bases not matched to a gene. Filled out from reference TRBV2 and TRBJ2-1, the complete variable domain reads EPEVTQTPSHQVTQMGQEVILRCVPISNHLYFYWYRQILGQKVEFLVSFYNNEISEKSEIFDDQFSVERPDGSNFTLKIRSTKLEDSAMYFCASSTTPGGGQFFGPGTRLTVL.

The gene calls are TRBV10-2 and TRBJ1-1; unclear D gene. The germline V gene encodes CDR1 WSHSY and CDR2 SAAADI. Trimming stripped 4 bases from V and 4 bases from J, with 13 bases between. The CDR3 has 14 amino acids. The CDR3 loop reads CASSVIGSGTEAFF. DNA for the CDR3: TGCGCCAGCAGTGTTATAGGTTCGGGCACTGAAGCTTTCTTT.